These 9 T cell receptor beta chains were all obtained from the same sample, sequenced in a study of blood T cell repertoires in COVID-19. TCRdb's copy holds only in-frame clones and misses some; the assay was immunoSEQ multiplex PCR. The sample consists of under 300,000 clones, roughly 80% of them appearing once. The source material was peripheral blood. The receptors were gathered from a woman aged 18-29 years with acute or convalescent COVID-19.

The V gene is TRBV5-4, the J gene TRBJ1-4; 8 bases are a match to TRBD1. The CDR3 extends over 14 amino acids. In germline, CDR1 is SGHNT, CDR2 YYREEE (reference sequence). V lost 1 base and J lost 7; bases outside the gene matches: 3. The CDR3 spells CASSLQGAAEKLFF. The CDR3 region has the DNA TGTGCCAGCAGCTTGCAGGGGGCCGCTGAAAAACTGTTTTTT.

V usage is TRBV19 and J usage is TRBJ1-4, with 7 bases aligning to TRBD1. Germline V lookup: CDR1 LNHDA, CDR2 SQIVND (reference sequence). The trim removed 4 bases at V and 0 bases at J, leaving 5 bases unmatched. The CDR3 length is 16 residues. CDR3 nucleotide sequence: TGTGCCAGTAGTACGAACAGGGGTACAACTAATGAAAAACTGTTTTTT. Protein product: CASSTNRGTTNEKLFF.

The rearrangement links TRBV11-2 to TRBJ2-7; no clear D gene. The germline CDR1 and CDR2 sequences are SGHAT and FQNNGV. The CDR3 loop spans 15 amino acids. Trimming pared 0 bases from V and 2 bases from J, leaving 11 bases between. The CDR3 reads CASSLEAAYTYEQYF. The CDR3 bases are TGTGCCAGCAGCTTAGAGGCCGCTTATACCTACGAGCAGTACTTC.

This clone was picked up many times. This rearrangement joins TRBV11-2 to TRBJ1-2; TRBD1 might be the D (6 bases). The germline V gene encodes CDR1 SGHAT and CDR2 FQNNGV. V lost 1 base, J lost 3 bases, and 15 bases lay in between. The CDR3 is made up of 16 amino acids. In nucleotides, the CDR3 is TGTGCCAGCAGCTTAGTAAGGGGGAATCAAGACTATGGCTACACCTTC. Protein product: CASSLVRGNQDYGYTF.

The genes are TRBV19 and TRBJ1-1; D is perhaps TRBD1 (5 bases). Germline assignment: CDR1 LNHDA and CDR2 SQIVND (reference sequence). V was pared by 3 bases and J by 1 base, with 18 bases between. The CDR3 extends over 17 amino acids. CDR3 sequence: CASSINRQGRSNTEAFF. CDR3 sequence (DNA): TGTGCCAGTAGTATTAACCGGCAGGGAAGGTCGAACACTGAAGCTTTCTTT.

The V gene is TRBV19, the J gene TRBJ1-1; 8 positions agree with TRBD1. The CDR3 consists of 14 residues. Germline CDR1 and CDR2: LNHDA and SQIVND (reference sequence). V was pared by 5 bases and J by 6 bases, with 8 bases of the junction left unmatched. CDR3 DNA: TGTGCCAGTAGTGGGCGACAGGGGATCCCTGAAGCTTTCTTT. Encoded protein: CASSGRQGIPEAFF.

This chain joins TRBV4-3 and TRBJ1-2; maybe TRBD1 (6 bases). V gave up 3 bases and J gave up 4 bases, with 12 bases separating them. This CDR3 comprises 14 residues. CDR1 is LGHNA, CDR2 YSLEER, per germline. The CDR3 spells CASSHLDRGYGYTF. CDR3 coding DNA: TGCGCCAGCAGCCATTTGGACAGAGGCTATGGCTACACCTTC.

The chain carries TRBV7-6 and TRBJ1-1; a weak D match, TRBD1 (6 bases). CDR3 length: 13 residues. With 5 bases removed from V and 3 bases from J, the gap between germline ends came to 10 bases. The germline gives CDR1 SGHVS, CDR2 FNYEAQ. The CDR3 loop reads CASSRGQYTEAFF. For the CDR3, the DNA is TGTGCCAGCAGCCGAGGACAGTACACTGAAGCTTTCTTT. The complete variable domain, with remaining parts taken from reference TRBV7-6 and TRBJ1-1, reads GAGVSQSPRYKVTKRGQDVALRCDPISGHVSLYWYRQALGQGPEFLTYFNYEAQQDKSGLPNDRFSAERPEGSISTLTIQRTEQRDSAMYRCASSRGQYTEAFFGQGTRLTVV.

V gene TRBV14 combines with J gene TRBJ1-2; D gene unclear. Germline assignment: CDR1 SGHDN and CDR2 FVKESK. V shed 1 base and J shed 4 bases, with 7 bases lying between them. The CDR3 loop spans 13 amino acids. The CDR3 is CASSQVTTYGYTF. Written as DNA, the CDR3 is TGTGCCAGCAGCCAAGTCACAACCTATGGCTACACCTTC. The entire variable domain, with the rest obtained from reference TRBV14 and TRBJ1-2, is as follows: EAGVTQFPSHSVIEKGQTVTLRCDPISGHDNLYWYRRVMGKEIKFLLHFVKESKQDESGMPNNRFLAERTGGTYSTLKVQPAELEDSGVYFCASSQVTTYGYTFGSGTRLTVV.